The subject of this entry is one TCR beta chain. The antigen is undetermined. The CDR3 has 15 amino acids. The V gene's germline CDR1 is MGHDK and CDR2 SYGVNS. Unmatched junction bases numbered 9, after V lost 4 bases and J lost 5 bases. The sort gate was single viable CD3+CD4+CD8-CD45RO+ cells for memory CD4+ T cells. Donors' CMV status reflects serum IgG against pp150, pp28, p38, p52. Repertoires were generated with immunoSEQ multiplex PCR, while TCRdb's copy carries only in-frame clones and drops some. The table has about 100,000 clones, under 90% seen once. This sample was included in a study of memory CD4+ T cells and cytomegalovirus serostatus. Study observations and caveats: CD4+ memory repertoires contained about 40% of the 164 reported CMV TCRbeta sequences.

The clonotype was recovered from an adult in good health and CMV-seropositive. Sequencing input: memory CD4+ T cells from blood. The J gene is TRBJ2-7, the V gene TRBV25-1; 9 bases are a match to TRBD1. The CDR3 DNA reads TGTGCCAGCAGTGGACAGGGACAGGGTGAACACGAGCAGTACTTC. Residues: CASSGQGQGEHEQYF.